A single sample gave rise to the 15 T cell receptor beta chains below, sequenced in a study of shared T cell receptors in the human thymus. Libraries were prepared by immunoSEQ multiplex PCR; TCRdb keeps only in-frame clonotypes and omits some of them. The table records 500,000 to 750,000 clones, more than 75% of them present only once. These records were also assigned to another study, of human thymus T cells.

Sequencing input: thymocytes. These receptors originate from a boy under two years old with a congenital heart defect.

V and J are TRBV7-9 and TRBJ2-7, with D unresolved. CDR3 length: 12 amino acids. Looked up from germline, CDR1 is SEHNR and CDR2 is FQNEAQ (reference sequence). V was pared by 6 bases and J by 2 bases, with 8 bases between. DNA for the CDR3: TGTGCCAGCAGTTCCGGTCCCTACGAGCAGTACTTC. It codes for CASSSGPYEQYF. Full variable domain (remainder filled in from reference TRBV7-9 and TRBJ2-7): DTGVSQNPRHKITKRGQNVTFRCDPISEHNRLYWYRQTLGQGPEFLTYFQNEAQLEKSRLLSDRFSAERPKGSFSTLEIQRTEQGDSAMYLCASSSGPYEQYFGPGTRLTVT.

This sequence joins TRBV5-1 and TRBJ2-7; tentative D call: TRBD1 (6 bases). V lost 1 base to trimming and J lost 4 bases, with 15 bases between them. Germline V gene sequence: CDR1 SGHRS, CDR2 YFSETQ. The CDR3 is 15 residues long. CDR3 sequence reads: CASSLTPGHSYEQYF. The CDR3 DNA sequence: TGCGCCAGCAGCTTGACACCGGGACATAGTTACGAGCAGTACTTC. The full variable domain, rest sourced from reference TRBV5-1 and TRBJ2-7, is KAGVTQTPRYLIKTRGQQVTLSCSPISGHRSVSWYQQTPGQGLQFLFEYFSETQRNKGNFPGRFSGRQFSNSRSEMNVSTLELGDSALYLCASSLTPGHSYEQYFGPGTRLTVT.

The chain uses TRBV2 and TRBJ2-4; D perhaps matches TRBD2 (5 bases). V was shortened by 4 bases and J by 1 base, with 11 bases between the two germline ends. This CDR3 has 15 amino acids. The germline CDR1 and CDR2 sequences are SNHLY and FYNNEI. CDR3 coding DNA: TGTGCCAGCAGTGGGTGGGAGAGGGCCAAAAACATTCAGTACTTC. This gives the protein CASSGWERAKNIQYF.

This chain connects TRBV2 to TRBJ2-4; 13 bases fit TRBD2. This CDR3 has 21 amino acids. V dropped 4 bases and J dropped 0; count of bases not matched to a gene: 15. The V gene's germline CDR1 is SNHLY and CDR2 FYNNEI. The CDR3 sequence: CASSGTSGSFVNLLAKNIQYF. The CDR3, as DNA: TGTGCCAGCAGTGGGACTAGCGGGAGTTTCGTAAATCTTCTAGCCAAAAACATTCAGTACTTC.

The chain links TRBV5-1 to TRBJ2-5, with D possibly TRBD2 on 7 matching bases. The CDR3 totals 15 residues. V lost 4 bases and J 5 bases, leaving 18 bases between the germline ends. Per the germline V gene, CDR1 is SGHRS and CDR2 is YFSETQ. The CDR3 sequence: CASSRMLRGGETQYF. CDR3 nucleotide sequence: TGCGCCAGCAGCCGCATGCTAAGGGGGGGGGAGACCCAGTACTTC.

The V gene is TRBV27, the J gene TRBJ2-5; TRBD1 aligns across 7 bases. V was clipped by 4 bases and J by 4 bases; unmatched bases: 6. The V gene's germline CDR1 is MNHEY and CDR2 SMNVEV (reference sequence). The CDR3 spans 14 residues. CDR3 residues: CASSSGQDGETQYF. In DNA, the CDR3 is TGTGCCAGCAGTTCCGGACAGGACGGAGAGACCCAGTACTTC.

This clone occurred once. This chain joins TRBV2 and TRBJ2-1; 10 nucleotides align to TRBD2. The CDR3 spans 17 residues. V was clipped by 9 bases and J by 8 bases; unmatched bases: 19. Germline V gene lookup returns CDR1 SNHLY and CDR2 FYNNEI. The CDR3 DNA reads as TGTGCCAGTGCGCTCTGGGAGCGGGAGGGCCGTAGGGATGAGCAGTTCTTC. Its translation: CASALWEREGRRDEQFF.

The gene calls are TRBV28 and TRBJ2-7; 8 nucleotides align to TRBD2. The length of the CDR3 is 12 residues. V shed 1 base, J shed 10 bases, and the junction held 3 bases outside the gene matches. Germline-derived CDR1 and CDR2 are MDHEN and SYDVKM. CDR3 amino acids: CASSLFAGGQYF. DNA for the CDR3: TGTGCCAGCAGTTTATTCGCGGGAGGACAGTACTTC.

J is TRBJ2-1 and V is TRBV4-3, with 12 bases aligning to TRBD1. Trimming removed 0 bases from V and 8 bases from J; junction bases left unmatched: 8. Per germline, CDR1 LGHNA and CDR2 YSLEER. The CDR3 covers 17 residues. The CDR3 nucleotides read TGCGCCAGCAGCCAAGAGTTGGGGGACAGGGGGCGGGATGAGCAGTTCTTC. Translation: CASSQELGDRGRDEQFF.

The table lists this clone with a few counts. The genes are TRBV6-5 and TRBJ1-2, with no clear D. The CDR3 has 13 residues. CDR1 and CDR2 (germline): MNHEY, SVGAGI. Trimming took 2 bases from V and 8 from J, leaving 12 bases between them. This chain's CDR3 is CASSYGRLRGYTF. DNA for the CDR3: TGTGCCAGCAGTTACGGCCGCCTGAGGGGCTACACCTTC.

V is TRBV30 and J is TRBJ2-7; 7 bases map to TRBD2. Germline CDR1 GTSNPN, CDR2 SVGIG (reference sequence). This CDR3 has 16 residues. J gave up 1 base and V 1 base, and 10 bases lay outside the gene matches. DNA of the CDR3: TGTGCCTGGAGTGCCCCCCTGGGGGGAGGGTCCTACGAGCAGTACTTC. Protein sequence: CAWSAPLGGGSYEQYF. Combining the CDR3 with reference TRBV30 and TRBJ2-7 gives the whole variable domain SQTIHQWPATLVQPVGSPLSLECTVEGTSNPNLYWYRQAAGRGLQLLFYSVGIGQISSEVPQNLSASRPQDRQFILSSKKLLLSDSGFYLCAWSAPLGGGSYEQYFGPGTRLTVT.

The V gene is TRBV28, the J gene TRBJ2-7; 7 nucleotides line up with TRBD1. V gave up 8 bases and J gave up 5 bases; unmatched junction bases: 6. Germline V gene data show CDR1 as MDHEN and CDR2 as SYDVKM. The CDR3 length is 12 residues. The CDR3 loop is CASSGQSDEQYF. CDR3 sequence (DNA): TGTGCCAGCTCGGGACAGTCGGACGAGCAGTACTTC.

J is TRBJ2-7 and V is TRBV2; 8 positions match TRBD1. The CDR3 consists of 16 residues. V lost 6 bases, J lost 4 bases, and 14 bases stayed unmatched. Germline V lookup: CDR1 SNHLY, CDR2 FYNNEI. The CDR3 sequence is CASSEKRTGNWYEQYF. The CDR3 bases are TGTGCCAGCAGCGAGAAGCGGACAGGGAATTGGTACGAGCAGTACTTC.

Here the CDR3 reads CSVEGPILTSGRNEQYF. CDR3 in DNA: TGCAGCGTTGAGGGACCGATCTTGACTAGCGGGAGGAACGAGCAGTACTTC. This rearrangement joins TRBV29-1 to TRBJ2-7; TRBD2 matches 13 bases. After removal of 3 bases from V and 5 bases from J, the junction contained 13 bases not matched to a gene. CDR3 length: 17 residues. Germline loops: CDR1 SQVTM, CDR2 ANQGSEA.

The rearrangement joins TRBV21-1 to TRBJ1-5; the table names TRBD1, a call not compared with the DNA. TRBV21-1 is assigned pseudogene status. There are 19 residues in the CDR3. CDR3 residues: CASTQATGEWDPSNQPQHF. The CDR3 coding sequence is TGTGCCAGCACCCAGGCCACAGGGGAATGGGACCCTAGCAATCAGCCCCAGCATTTT.